This is a list of T cell receptor beta chains from one sample in a study of T cells in Graves' hyperthyroidism and ophthalmopathy. TCRdb recomputed calls from the multiplex PCR reads with MiXCR, one row per CDR3 protein. The sample has 400,000 to 500,000 distinct CDR3 sequences, 13% to 15% seen once. Sequencing was performed on blood. Source of these receptors: a woman aged 18-29 years with Graves' hyperthyroidism. Both conserved end residues are part of each CDR3. The order of the fields is clone size, J gene, D gene, V gene, CDR3 protein, CDR3 DNA. A D gene is named only where the DNA matches it firmly. Size is stated for part of the rows, as once, few or many counts, or as a class when the clone is expanded.

NA,TRBJ1-4,TRBD1,TRBV15,CATSIRGTAEKLFF,TGTGCCACCAGCATCAGGGGGACAGCTGAAAAACTGTTTTTT
NA,TRBJ2-1,NA,TRBV5-8,CASSRGSKGNNEQFF,TGTGCCAGCAGCCGGGGGTCAAAGGGAAACAATGAGCAGTTCTTC
many,TRBJ2-7,TRBD1,TRBV4-2,CASSQATGDRGEQYF,TGTGCCAGCAGCCAAGCGACAGGGGATCGGGGCGAGCAGTACTTC
NA,TRBJ2-3,NA,TRBV20-1,CSARELTRTDTQYF,TGCAGTGCTAGAGAGCTTACTCGCACAGATACGCAGTATTTT
few,TRBJ1-4,TRBD1,TRBV5-6,CASSWGTGGEKLFF,TGTGCCAGCAGCTGGGGGACAGGTGGTGAAAAACTGTTTTTT
many,TRBJ1-3,TRBD1,TRBV12-3/TRBV12-4,CASSPRTGAGNTIYF,TGTGCCAGCAGTCCGAGGACAGGGGCTGGAAACACCATATATTTT
many,TRBJ1-2,NA,TRBV2,CASWGGLYDGYTF,TGTGCCAGCTGGGGGGGACTCTACGATGGCTACACCTTC
many,TRBJ2-7,TRBD1,TRBV6-1,CASSEYGQGIYEQYF,TGTGCCAGCAGTGAATACGGACAGGGGATCTACGAGCAGTACTTC
many,TRBJ1-1,NA,TRBV6-5,CASSYSPGLGVEAFF,TGTGCCAGCAGTTACTCGCCCGGGTTAGGGGTTGAAGCTTTCTTT
many,TRBJ1-2,NA,TRBV7-9,CASSLVAGDYGYTF,TGTGCCAGCAGCTTAGTAGCAGGGGACTATGGCTACACCTTC
few,TRBJ2-2,TRBD1,TRBV7-6,CASSLVAPGQTSRELFF,TGTGCCAGCAGCTTAGTGGCTCCGGGACAGACCTCCCGCGAGCTGTTTTTT
NA,TRBJ1-2,TRBD1,TRBV29-1,CSVEDRGPVYGYTF,TGCAGCGTTGAGGATAGGGGGCCGGTCTATGGCTACACCTTC
many,TRBJ1-3,NA,TRBV9,CASSVTGGTGNTIYF,TGTGCCAGCAGCGTAACTGGGGGGACTGGAAACACCATATATTTT
few,TRBJ2-7,NA,TRBV3-1,CASSQDFGRGSAEQYF,TGTGCCAGCAGCCAAGATTTCGGACGGGGGTCGGCCGAGCAGTACTTC
NA,TRBJ1-3,TRBD1,TRBV27,CASSPDRGTSGNTIYF,TGTGCCAGCAGTCCGGACAGGGGAACCTCTGGAAACACCATATATTTT
NA,TRBJ2-5,TRBD2,TRBV2,CASSGTSGETQCF,TGTGCCAGCAGTGGGACTAGCGGAGAGACCCAGTGCTTC
NA,TRBJ1-1,NA,TRBV11-2,CASSSTGGKAFF,TGTGCCAGCAGCTCGACCGGAGGGAAAGCTTTCTTT
once,TRBJ2-1,NA,TRBV30,CAWIIRAPSYNEQFF,TGTGCCTGGATTATTAGGGCGCCGTCCTACAATGAGCAGTTCTTC
NA,TRBJ1-5,NA,TRBV5-6,CASSLNAGGSGWPQHF,TGTGCCAGCAGCTTGAACGCCGGGGGGTCGGGGTGGCCCCAGCATTTT
many,TRBJ1-1,NA,TRBV12-3/TRBV12-4,CASSLSRGGTEAFF,TGTGCCAGCAGTCTATCCCGAGGGGGAACTGAAGCTTTCTTT
NA,TRBJ2-2,TRBD2,TRBV5-8,CASSPGLGLNTGELFF,TGTGCCAGCAGCCCGGGACTGGGACTAAACACCGGGGAGCTGTTTTTT
NA,TRBJ2-4,NA,TRBV24-1,CATSDAYKNIQYF,TGTGCCACCAGTGACGCGTACAAAAACATTCAGTACTTC
NA,TRBJ2-5,TRBD2,TRBV7-9,CASSLVLAGDLETQYF,TGTGCCAGCAGCTTGGTACTAGCGGGAGATCTAGAGACCCAGTACTTC
few,TRBJ2-4,TRBD2,TRBV6-1,CASSRLASRDIQYF,TGTGCCAGCAGCCGACTAGCCTCAAGGGACATTCAGTACTTC
many,TRBJ2-2,NA,TRBV6-2/TRBV6-3,CASSYLATGELFF,TGTGCCAGCAGTTATCTAGCCACCGGGGAGCTGTTTTTT
NA,TRBJ2-7,NA,TRBV20-1,CSASAPSDPSGEQYF,TGCAGTGCTAGCGCGCCGTCGGACCCCTCGGGGGAGCAGTACTTC
many,TRBJ1-2,NA,TRBV27,CASKRANYGYTF,TGTGCCAGCAAGAGGGCTAACTATGGCTACACCTTC
many,TRBJ1-3,NA,TRBV11-3,CASSPSPGLSGNTIYF,TGTGCCAGCAGCCCGAGTCCAGGCCTCTCTGGAAACACCATATATTTT
many,TRBJ2-3,NA,TRBV3-1,CASSQDLPAGQYF,TGTGCCAGCAGCCAAGATCTCCCGGCGGGGCAGTATTTT
many,TRBJ1-2,NA,TRBV13,CASSLAGLQGYTF,TGTGCCAGCAGCTTAGCAGGGCTTCAGGGCTACACCTTC
NA,TRBJ2-1,NA,TRBV19,CASGSGPIYNEQFF,TGTGCCAGTGGAAGCGGACCCATCTACAATGAGCAGTTCTTC
many,TRBJ2-6,NA,TRBV12-3/TRBV12-4,CASSTDGANVLTF,TGTGCCAGCAGTACGGATGGGGCCAACGTCCTGACTTTC
many,TRBJ2-2,TRBD1,TRBV13,CASSYFRRQGTGELFF,TGTGCCAGCAGCTATTTCAGGAGACAGGGCACCGGGGAGCTGTTTTTT
many,TRBJ2-2,TRBD2,TRBV20-1,CSARVLAGGGSTGELFF,TGCAGTGCTAGAGTCCTAGCGGGAGGGGGAAGCACCGGGGAGCTGTTTTTT
NA,TRBJ2-7,TRBD2,TRBV10-2,CASSEAGEGYEQYF,TGCGCCAGCAGTGAAGCGGGGGAGGGTTACGAGCAGTACTTC
many,TRBJ1-4,TRBD1,TRBV24-1,CATSETQGADEKLFF,TGTGCCACCAGTGAGACACAGGGGGCAGATGAAAAACTGTTTTTT
NA,TRBJ1-5,NA,TRBV19,CASSSQDRGANQPQHF,TGTGCCAGTAGTAGCCAGGACAGAGGGGCCAATCAGCCCCAGCATTTT
many,TRBJ2-1,NA,TRBV2,CASSGSSYNEQFF,TGTGCCAGCAGCGGGAGCTCCTACAATGAGCAGTTCTTC
few,TRBJ2-6,NA,TRBV12-3/TRBV12-4,CASSSYPLRDPKSSGANALTF,TGTGCCAGCAGTTCGTACCCCCTCCGGGACCCCAAGAGCTCTGGGGCCAACGCCCTGACTTTC
many,TRBJ2-1,NA,TRBV20-1,CSAPNFGSSYNEQFF,TGCAGTGCTCCCAACTTCGGAAGCTCCTACAATGAGCAGTTCTTC
many,TRBJ2-1,NA,TRBV7-2,CASSFIGVVHEQFF,TGTGCCAGCAGCTTTATCGGAGTTGTGCATGAGCAGTTCTTC
many,TRBJ2-2,NA,TRBV29-1,CSVVGGGTGELFF,TGCAGCGTTGTCGGTGGCGGCACCGGGGAGCTGTTTTTT